The 9 T cell receptor beta chains given below trace back to one sample, sequenced in a study of cytomegalovirus exposure and HLA in healthy donors (dated by TCRdb to the late 2010s). Libraries were constructed by the immunoSEQ multiplex PCR assay. The multiplex PCR relied on a mix of 60 forward primers for TCR Vbeta segments and 13 reverse primers for TCR Jbeta segments. In TCRdb, the immuneACCESS table is reduced to in-frame sequences with V and J assigned. These tables do not hold every clone; where another copy was compared, an unresolved V gene accounts for under half, and the others remain unexplained. For this sample the table gives around 92,000 clones, of which approximately 72% were detected only once. Jointly, the top ten make up around 14% of the sample. The sample consisted of PBMCs. The receptor set was obtained from a woman between 65 and 79 years old in good health and CMV-seropositive.

The rearrangement uses TRBV4-2 and TRBJ1-5; TRBD1 matches at 7 bases. This CDR3 has 16 residues. CDR1 is LGHNA and CDR2 is YNFKEQ in the germline V gene. V shed 1 base and J 0 bases; nucleotides not matched to a gene: 3. The CDR3 DNA follows: TGTGCCAGCAGCCAAGGGACAGGACTTAGCAATCAGCCCCAGCATTTT. Amino acids: CASSQGTGLSNQPQHF.

The V gene is TRBV29-1, the J gene TRBJ1-2; perhaps TRBD1 as D (6 bases). CDR3 length equals 13 residues. Germline V gene data show CDR1 as SQVTM and CDR2 as ANQGSEA. DNA of the CDR3: TGCGGCGCCTGGACAGAGAGGGCCGGTGGCTACACCTTC. Translated, it gives CGAWTERAGGYTF.

The rearrangement uses TRBV7-9 and TRBJ2-7; a weak D match, TRBD2 (6 bases). V lost 8 bases to trimming and J lost 3 bases, with 20 bases between them. From germline, CDR1 is SEHNR and CDR2 FQNEAQ (reference sequence). The CDR3 is 15 amino acids. The CDR3 reads CASGARTGTYYEQYF. CDR3 DNA sequence: TGTGCCAGCGGTGCGCGAACCGGGACTTACTACGAGCAGTACTTC.

The chain recombines TRBV5-1 with TRBJ2-7; 7 bases are a match to TRBD2. Per the germline V gene, CDR1 is SGHRS and CDR2 is YFSETQ. This CDR3 is built from 15 residues. Trimming removed 4 bases from V and 0 bases from J; junction bases left unmatched: 7. CDR3 residues: CASSPGRETSYEQYF. The CDR3 nucleotides read TGCGCCAGCAGCCCTGGGAGGGAGACCTCCTACGAGCAGTACTTC.

This chain uses TRBV10-3 with TRBJ1-1; 9 bases fit TRBD1. CDR1 and CDR2 from the germline V gene are ENHRY and SYGVKD. CDR3 size: 12 residues. V lost 2 bases and J lost 11; bases outside the gene matches: 3. CDR3 nucleotide sequence: TGTGCCATCAGTGAGGGACAGGGGAGGGCTTTCTTT. Its protein product is CAISEGQGRAFF.

This clone was found once. The gene calls are TRBV7-2 and TRBJ2-5; D is uncertain. The CDR3 is 14 residues long. The V gene lost 3 bases and the J gene lost 1 base, with 9 bases spanning the gap. Germline V gene sequence: CDR1 SGHTA, CDR2 FQGNSA. CDR3 region: CASSLMAAQETQYF. The CDR3 DNA sequence: TGTGCCAGCAGCTTGATGGCGGCCCAAGAGACCCAGTACTTC.

The rearrangement joins TRBV5-6 to TRBJ1-2; D remains unclear. Trimming removed 4 bases from V and 0 bases from J, with 10 bases in between. Germline lookup yields CDR1 SGHDT and CDR2 YYEEEE. The CDR3 runs 14 residues. This CDR3 reads CASSPAQTNYGYTF. For the CDR3, the DNA is TGTGCCAGCAGCCCCGCACAGACTAACTATGGCTACACCTTC. The variable domain in full, completed from reference TRBV5-6 and TRBJ1-2, reads DAGVTQSPTHLIKTRGQQVTLRCSPKSGHDTVSWYQQALGQGPQFIFQYYEEEERQRGNFPDRFSGHQFPNYSSELNVNALLLGDSALYLCASSPAQTNYGYTFGSGTRLTVV.

This chain links TRBV27 with TRBJ2-1, with 9 nucleotides matching TRBD2. Germline V gives CDR1 MNHEY, CDR2 SMNVEV (reference sequence). V lost 6 bases to trimming and J lost 5 bases; unmatched junction nucleotides: 2. The CDR3 loop spans 13 amino acids. The CDR3 DNA sequence: TGTGCCAGCAGGGCTAGCGGGGACAATGAGCAGTTCTTC. Protein sequence: CASRASGDNEQFF.

This CDR3 reads CASSPASGAGFDEQFF. CDR3 DNA: TGTGCCAGCAGCCCCGCTAGCGGGGCCGGATTCGATGAGCAGTTCTTC. The rearrangement joins TRBV7-3 to TRBJ2-1, with 9 positions matching TRBD2. The CDR3 has 16 amino acids. Germline trimming cut 5 bases from V and 8 bases from J; bases unmatched to any gene: 13. In germline, CDR1 is SGHTA, CDR2 FQGTGA.